The T cell receptor beta chain described here comes from a study of CD8+ T cells in alopecia areata. Remarks on this clone: Its antigen is still unknown.

The CDR3 is 17 residues long. Germline V gene lookup returns CDR1 SGHRS and CDR2 YFSETQ. V lost 2 bases to trimming and J lost 1 base; unmatched junction nucleotides: 6. As the sequencing template, cDNA was produced by extracting RNA and reverse transcribing it. The assay was immunoSEQ multiplex PCR, and TCRdb's table has in-frame clones only and misses some. The table records about 97,000 clones, 41% of them present only once. Study outcomes and limitations: Higher clonality and more expanded CD8+ clones appeared in lesional than normal scalp.

The sequencing sample was made of CD4+ T cells sorted from blood. This TCR was sampled from a human donor with alopecia areata. V usage is TRBV5-1 and J usage is TRBJ1-2, with TRBD1 identical over 12 bases. CDR3 amino acids: CASSFGTGGTVNYGYTF. CDR3 bases: TGCGCCAGCAGCTTCGGGACAGGGGGCACCGTTAACTATGGCTACACCTTC.